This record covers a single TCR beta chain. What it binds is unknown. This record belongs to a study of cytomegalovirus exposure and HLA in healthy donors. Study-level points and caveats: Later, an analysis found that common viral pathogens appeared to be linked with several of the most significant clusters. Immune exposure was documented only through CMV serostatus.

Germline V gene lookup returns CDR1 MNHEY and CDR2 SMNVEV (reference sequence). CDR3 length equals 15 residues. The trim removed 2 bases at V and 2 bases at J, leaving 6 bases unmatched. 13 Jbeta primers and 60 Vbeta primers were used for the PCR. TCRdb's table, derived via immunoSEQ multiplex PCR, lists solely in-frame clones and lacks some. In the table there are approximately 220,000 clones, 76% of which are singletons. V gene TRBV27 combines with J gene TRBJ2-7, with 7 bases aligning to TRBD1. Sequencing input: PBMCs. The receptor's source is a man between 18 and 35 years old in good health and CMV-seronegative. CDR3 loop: CASSLTGDRAYEQYF. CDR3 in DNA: TGTGCCAGCAGTTTAACCGGAGACAGGGCCTACGAGCAGTACTTC.